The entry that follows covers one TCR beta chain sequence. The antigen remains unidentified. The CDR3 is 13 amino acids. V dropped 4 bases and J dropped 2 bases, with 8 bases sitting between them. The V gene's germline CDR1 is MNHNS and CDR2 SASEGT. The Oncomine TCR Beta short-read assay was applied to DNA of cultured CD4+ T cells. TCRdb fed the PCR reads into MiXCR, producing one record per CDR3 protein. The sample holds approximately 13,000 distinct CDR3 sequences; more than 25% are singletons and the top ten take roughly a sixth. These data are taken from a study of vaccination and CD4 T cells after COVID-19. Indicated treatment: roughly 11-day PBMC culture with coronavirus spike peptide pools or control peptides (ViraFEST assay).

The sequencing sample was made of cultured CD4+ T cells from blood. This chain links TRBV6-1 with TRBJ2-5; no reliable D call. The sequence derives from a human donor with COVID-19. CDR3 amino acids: CASSGGSQETQYF. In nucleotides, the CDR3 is TGTGCCAGCAGTGGGGGTAGTCAAGAGACCCAGTACTTC.